Sequencing of this T cell receptor beta chain was carried out in a study of cytomegalovirus exposure and HLA in healthy donors. V dropped 4 bases and J dropped 2; count of bases not matched to a gene: 11. The length of the CDR3 is 16 residues. From germline, CDR1 is SGHNT and CDR2 YENEEA. The primer mix had 60 Vbeta and 13 Jbeta primers. Libraries were prepared by immunoSEQ multiplex PCR; TCRdb keeps only in-frame clonotypes and omits some of them. The sample features roughly 77,000 clones, with approximately 4.6% in its top ten. The V and J genes are TRBV11-3 and TRBJ2-7, with TRBD1 matching over 7 bases. The sequenced sample was PBMCs. The clonotype comes from a man aged 30-40 years in good health and CMV-seronegative. The CDR3 loop is CASSSTADRVAYEQYF. In DNA form, the CDR3 reads TGTGCCAGCAGCTCAACTGCCGACAGGGTGGCCTACGAGCAGTACTTC.